This T cell receptor (beta chain) appears in the sequencing data of a study of regulatory T cells in long-lasting Graves disease (dated by TCRdb to the early 2020s). About the full investigation: Persistent Graves' disease meant more than 5 years of antithyroid drug treatment with TSH receptor autoantibodies that stayed positive. Peripheral blood TCR sequencing and RNA sequencing compared persistent Graves' disease patients with newly diagnosed Graves' disease patients. The study was registered as a clinical trial and conducted in China. A total of roughly 35 samples underwent TCR sequencing, from about 13 patients with persistent Graves' disease and approximately 20 patients with newly diagnosed Graves' disease. On average, persistent Graves' disease patients in the clinical cohort had been on antithyroid drugs for about 10.3 years.

In the germline V gene, CDR1 corresponds to MDHEN and CDR2 to SYDVKM. Taken from cysteine to phenylalanine, the CDR3 has 15 residues. Only the CDR3 DNA is retained, 45 bases long and in frame from the first base. V was cut back by 6 bases and J by 1 base, leaving a gap of 12 bases between them. The time point label on this specimen signifies: persistent/refractory GD, antithyroid drugs over 5 years with positive TRAb. RNA was extracted from PBMCs in TRIzol for both TCR sequencing and RNA sequencing. Graves' disease was diagnosed according to American Thyroid Association guidelines. Recruitment of patients was carried out at an endocrinology department in Xi'an, China. From each patient, around 9.3 milliliters of peripheral blood was collected into an EDTA anticoagulant tube. Ficoll Paque Plus density gradient separation was used to isolate PBMCs, and no further T cell sorting was performed. RNA quality was checked with an Agilent 2100 Bioanalyzer and agarose gel, and concentration with a NanoDrop 2000.

This clonotype showed up just a few times. It lacks a known antigen. No much larger clone exists at a distance of one base, and base qualities are not known. What the work shows at the level of the full study, not this receptor alone: Persistent disease showed preferential use of TRBV28, TRBJ1-2 and TRBJ2-5, whereas newly diagnosed disease favored TRBV20-1 and TRBJ2-1. More public clonotypes were shared among persistent patients (roughly 3,000) than among newly diagnosed patients (under 1,000). Compared with newly diagnosed patients, patients with persistent Graves' disease had lower TCR Shannon entropy and fewer highly expanded clones, which suggests clonal expansion. As a limitation, the authors acknowledged that the small sample size may reduce accuracy. The study examined only peripheral blood because the primary lesion, thyroid tissue, could not be accessed. Sequencing and analysis were restricted to the TCR beta chain.

The library was built by means of multiplex PCR. TCRdb shows the sequencer as Illumina HiSeq 4000. TCR beta libraries were built with iRepertoire HTBI primers and Arm-PCR amplification of CDR3 regions. PCR products were gel purified before sequencing. On the authors' methods: Across samples, around 62 TRBV and 13 to 15 TRBJ segments were identified and used for gene usage analysis of CDR3 amino acid clonotypes. COPE and FqMerger were used to merge filtered high-quality paired reads into contigs. BLAST was used to align contigs to IMGT TRBV, TRBD and TRBJ reference genes, with CDR3 defined following IMGT. Any clonotype with a frequency above 0.1% was counted as a highly expanded clone. Shannon entropy was used to measure repertoire diversity, and the Gini coefficient was used to measure V-J evenness. Clonotypes shared by more than one individual were considered public. Using fastp trimming at Q25 and MiXCR clonotype assembly, TCRdb reanalyzed the public sequencing data and kept in-frame beta chains. Each record represents a unique CDR3 protein, reported with the most common genes and DNA among its rows. The V and J calls here are based on TCRdb, not the publication. This sample gives under 500,000 distinct CDR3 sequences in total; about a fifth of them show up just once. The leading ten clones occupy less than 25% of the sample.

The source is a female donor with Graves disease. Sequencing was performed on peripheral blood mononuclear cells (PBMCs), taken when the disease was refractory, from a patient treated with antithyroid drugs. Rearrangement joined TRBV28 to TRBJ2-2, with the D gene not clear enough to name. The DNA reads TGTGCCAGCAGCACAGTGACCCGGAACACCGGGGAGCTGTTTTTT. Translation gives CASSTVTRNTGELFF.